This is a list of T cell receptor beta chains from one sample in a study of cytomegalovirus exposure and HLA in healthy donors. Here immunoSEQ multiplex PCR was the method, and the copy in TCRdb shows in-frame clones only, minus some. In all, the sample yields 150,000 or so clones. Sequencing was done on a sample of PBMCs. These receptors were taken from a woman between 50 and 59 years old in good health and CMV-seronegative. The CDR3 runs from the conserved cysteine through the conserved F or W. A D gene is named only where the DNA matches it firmly.

j_call | d_call | v_call | cdr3_length | cdr3_nt | cdr3_aa
TRBJ1-1 | TRBD1 | TRBV19 | 14 | TGTGCCAGTAGTCCGACAGGGTCGAACACTGAAGCTTTCTTT | CASSPTGSNTEAFF
TRBJ1-5 | TRBD1 | TRBV5-1 | 15 | TGCGCCAGCAGCTTGGGGGACAGCGAGGCCCAGTCCCAGCATTTT | CASSLGDSEAQSQHF
TRBJ1-2 | . | TRBV19 | 14 | TGTGCCAGTAGTCAAACGACAGGAGTCTATGGCTACACCTTC | CASSQTTGVYGYTF
TRBJ1-2 | . | TRBV30 | 13 | TGTGCCTGGAGTGTAAGTTGGGGAGGCGGCTACACCTTC | CAWSVSWGGGYTF
TRBJ2-7 | . | TRBV9 | 14 | TGTGCCAGCAACAAAGACAGGTTTAATGACGAGCAGTACTTC | CASNKDRFNDEQYF
TRBJ1-1 | TRBD1 | TRBV19 | 15 | TGTGCCAGTAGTTTTTCCGGGACAGAGAACACTGAAGCTTTCTTT | CASSFSGTENTEAFF
TRBJ2-7 | . | TRBV30 | 15 | TGTGCCTGGAGTGTACTCGGCGGGGTCTCCTACGAGCAGTACTTC | CAWSVLGGVSYEQYF
TRBJ1-5 | . | TRBV18 | 14 | TGTGCCAGCTCAGGGGGAGGGGGCAATCAGCCCCAGCATTTT | CASSGGGGNQPQHF
TRBJ1-6 | . | TRBV7-2 | 12 | TGTGCCAGCAGCTCGGGGAATTCACCCCTCCACTTT | CASSSGNSPLHF
TRBJ1-5 | . | TRBV19 | 20 | TGTGCCAGTAGTCTCCTCTTGGCGGAGGGCGGCGGGATCAGCAATCAGCCCCAGCATTTT | CASSLLLAEGGGISNQPQHF
TRBJ1-2 | TRBD1 | TRBV2 | 14 | TGTGCCAGCACTCAACAGGGGGCTAACTATGGCTACACCTTC | CASTQQGANYGYTF
TRBJ1-5 | . | TRBV19 | 18 | TGTGCCAGTAGTCGTAGTTATCAAAGAGACGACACCAATCAGCCCCAGCATTTT | CASSRSYQRDDTNQPQHF
TRBJ1-1 | . | TRBV6-5 | 12 | TGTGCCAGCAGTTACGTACGGACTGAAGCTTTCTTT | CASSYVRTEAFF
TRBJ1-1 | . | TRBV6-5 | 15 | TGTGCCAGCAGTTACGGGGGGGGTAGAAACACTGAAGCTTTCTTT | CASSYGGGRNTEAFF
TRBJ2-3 | . | TRBV9 | 13 | TGTGCCAGCAGCGTACAATTCACAGATACGCAGTATTTT | CASSVQFTDTQYF
TRBJ1-1 | . | TRBV6-5 | 12 | TGTGCCAGCAGCCCTGGGGCCACTGAAGCTTTCTTT | CASSPGATEAFF
TRBJ1-2 | TRBD1 | TRBV7-2 | 14 | TGTGCCAGCAGCTTAGTGGGGACAGCCTATGGCTACACCTTC | CASSLVGTAYGYTF
TRBJ2-2 | . | TRBV4-1 | 15 | TGCGCCAGCAGATGGGGGCAGGGTCACACCGGGGAGCTGTTTTTT | CASRWGQGHTGELFF
TRBJ2-2 | TRBD1 | TRBV5-6 | 15 | TGTGCCAGCAGCCTTGTAGCAGGGGGCACCGGGGAGCTGTTTTTT | CASSLVAGGTGELFF
TRBJ2-7 | TRBD1 | TRBV27 | 14 | TGTGCCAGCAGTTCTGTAAGGGGGCTGACCGAGCAGTACTTC | CASSSVRGLTEQYF
TRBJ1-1 | . | TRBV5-6 | 13 | TGTGCCAGCAGCTCGCAGGGGAACACTGAAGCTTTCTTT | CASSSQGNTEAFF
TRBJ2-3 | . | TRBV28 | 15 | TGTGCCAGCAAGGGAGGGGGTATCGGGGCAGATACGCAGTATTTT | CASKGGGIGADTQYF
TRBJ1-6 | TRBD1 | TRBV5-1 | 16 | TGCGCCAGCAGCCCTACCTGGACAGGGCATGCTTCACCCCTCCACTTT | CASSPTWTGHASPLHF
TRBJ2-3 | . | TRBV5-1 | 15 | TGCGCCAGCAGCCCCCGGACAGCGGATGCAGATACGCAGTATTTT | CASSPRTADADTQYF
TRBJ2-1 | . | TRBV27 | 14 | TGTGCCAGCAGTCCTACCCCACTCTACAATGAGCAGTTCTTC | CASSPTPLYNEQFF
TRBJ2-1 | . | TRBV9 | 15 | TGTGCCAGCAGCGTAGCGGGGGACCTTTACAATGAGCAGTTCTTC | CASSVAGDLYNEQFF
TRBJ1-2 | TRBD1 | TRBV4-3 | 15 | TGCGCCAGCAGCCAAGATCAGGGGGGATTAAATGGCTACACCTTC | CASSQDQGGLNGYTF
TRBJ1-2 | TRBD1 | TRBV5-4 | 15 | TGTGCCATCCCGGGGATAAGACAGGGTAGCTATGGCTACACCTTC | CAIPGIRQGSYGYTF
TRBJ2-7 | TRBD1 | TRBV15 | 16 | TGTGCCACCAGCAGAGAAGCCGGGACAGGGTACCACGAGCAGTACTTC | CATSREAGTGYHEQYF
TRBJ1-2 | TRBD1 | TRBV7-9 | 16 | TGTGCCAGCAGCTTACACGGGACAGCTTCTTCCTATGGCTACACCTTC | CASSLHGTASSYGYTF
TRBJ1-2 | . | TRBV28 | 14 | TGTGCCAGCAGTTTATGGACGGGACTCTATGGCTACACCTTC | CASSLWTGLYGYTF